The clone carrying this TCR beta chain was counted once. This sample was taken from a study of technical replicates of blood from a handful of donors. Libraries were prepared by immunoSEQ multiplex PCR; TCRdb keeps only in-frame clonotypes and omits some of them. The table has more than 50,000 clones, just under 90% seen once; the top ten hold more than 4.5%. CDR1 is SGHVS and CDR2 is FNYEAQ in the germline V gene. Trimming at V came to 4 bases and at J to 2 bases, leaving 2 bases not matched to a gene. The CDR3 is 15 amino acids. The receptor was derived from a human donor in good health. Some clones in this sample may be carry-over from other donors' samples. The V gene is TRBV7-6, the J gene TRBJ2-1, with 10 bases aligning to TRBD2. The specimen was PBMCs. CDR3 DNA: TGTGCCAGCAGCTCCGGGACTAGCGCCTACAATGAGCAGTTCTTC. Amino acid sequence: CASSSGTSAYNEQFF.